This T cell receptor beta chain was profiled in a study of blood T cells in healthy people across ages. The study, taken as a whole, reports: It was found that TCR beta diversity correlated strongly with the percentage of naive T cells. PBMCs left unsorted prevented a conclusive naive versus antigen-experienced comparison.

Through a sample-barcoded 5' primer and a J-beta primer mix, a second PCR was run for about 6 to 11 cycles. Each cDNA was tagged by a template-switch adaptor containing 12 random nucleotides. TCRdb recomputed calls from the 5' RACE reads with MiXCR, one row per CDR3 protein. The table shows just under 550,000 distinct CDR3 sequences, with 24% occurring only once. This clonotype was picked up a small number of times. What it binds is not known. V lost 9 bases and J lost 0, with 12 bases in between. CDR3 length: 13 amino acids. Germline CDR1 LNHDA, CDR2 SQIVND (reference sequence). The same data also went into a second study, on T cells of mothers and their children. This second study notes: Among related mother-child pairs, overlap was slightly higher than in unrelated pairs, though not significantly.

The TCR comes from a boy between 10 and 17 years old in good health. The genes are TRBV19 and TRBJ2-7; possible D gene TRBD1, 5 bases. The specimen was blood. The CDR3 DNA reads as TGTGCCAGCCGCCAACAGGCCTCCTACGAGCAGTACTTC. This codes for CASRQQASYEQYF.